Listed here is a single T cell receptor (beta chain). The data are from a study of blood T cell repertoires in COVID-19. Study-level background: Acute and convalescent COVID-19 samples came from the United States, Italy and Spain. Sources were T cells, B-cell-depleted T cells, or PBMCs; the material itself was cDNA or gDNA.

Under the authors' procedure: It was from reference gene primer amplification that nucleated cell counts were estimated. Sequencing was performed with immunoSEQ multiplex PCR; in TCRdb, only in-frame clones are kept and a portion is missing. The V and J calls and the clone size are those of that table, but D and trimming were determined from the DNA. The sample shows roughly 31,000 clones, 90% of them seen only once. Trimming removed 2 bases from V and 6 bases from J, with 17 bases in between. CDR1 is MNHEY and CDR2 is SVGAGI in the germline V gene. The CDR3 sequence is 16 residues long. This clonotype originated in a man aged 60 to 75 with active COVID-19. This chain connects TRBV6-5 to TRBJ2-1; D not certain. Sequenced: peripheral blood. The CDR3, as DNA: TGTGCCAGCAGTTACCCCCCCGAGACGGGTCTCAATGAGCAGTTCTTC. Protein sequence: CASSYPPETGLNEQFF.